This T cell receptor beta chain comes out of a study of shared clonotypes between healthy human individuals. Study-wide results and caveats: Enrolling few donors narrowed the genetic and exposure-history diversity that was represented.

As concerns this clone: The antigen remains unidentified. A much larger clone sits a single nucleotide away, making a read error possible.

As originally analysed: Without quality scores, immunoSEQ junctional reads could not be filtered like full-length reads. Only in-frame clones appear in the TCRdb table, and some are missing; sequencing was by immunoSEQ multiplex PCR. Clone size and V and J calls were adopted from that table, with D and trimming inferred from the DNA. Among about 510,000 clones, around 79% were seen once, and the ten largest hold 10% to 15%. This CDR3 comprises 12 residues. Germline CDR1 is SNHLY and CDR2 is FYNNEI. Between the trimmed V and J ends, which lost 6 bases and 2 bases, there was a span of 8 bases. Sequences were obtained from PBMCs. This chain uses TRBV2 with TRBJ2-7; D perhaps matches TRBD2 (6 bases). This receptor was taken from a woman aged 40 to 49 in good health. Some clones in this sample may be carry-over from other donors' samples. In nucleotides, the CDR3 is TGTGCCAGCAGGGGGGGAACCTACGAGCAGTACTTC. It specifies CASRGGTYEQYF.